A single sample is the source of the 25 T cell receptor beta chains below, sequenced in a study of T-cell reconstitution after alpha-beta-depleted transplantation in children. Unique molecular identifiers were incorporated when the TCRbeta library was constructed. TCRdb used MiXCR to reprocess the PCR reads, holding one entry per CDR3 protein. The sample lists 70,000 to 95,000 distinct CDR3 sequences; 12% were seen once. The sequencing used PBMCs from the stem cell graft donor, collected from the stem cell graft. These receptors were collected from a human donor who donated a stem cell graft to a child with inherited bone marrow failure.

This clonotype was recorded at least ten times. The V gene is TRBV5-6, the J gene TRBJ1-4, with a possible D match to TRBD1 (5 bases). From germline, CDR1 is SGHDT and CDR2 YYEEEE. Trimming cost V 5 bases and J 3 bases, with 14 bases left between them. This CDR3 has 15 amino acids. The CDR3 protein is CASRPLAGANEKLFF. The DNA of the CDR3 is TGTGCCAGCAGACCCCTTGCGGGGGCTAATGAAAAACTGTTTTTT. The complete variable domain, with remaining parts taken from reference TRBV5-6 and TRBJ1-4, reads DAGVTQSPTHLIKTRGQQVTLRCSPKSGHDTVSWYQQALGQGPQFIFQYYEEEERQRGNFPDRFSGHQFPNYSSELNVNALLLGDSALYLCASRPLAGANEKLFFGSGTQLSVL.

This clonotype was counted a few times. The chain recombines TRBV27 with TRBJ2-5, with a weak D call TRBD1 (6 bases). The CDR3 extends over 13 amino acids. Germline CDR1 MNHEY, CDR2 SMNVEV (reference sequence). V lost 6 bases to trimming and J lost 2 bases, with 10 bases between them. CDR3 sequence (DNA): TGTGCCAGCAGCTACAGGGAACAAGAGACCCAGTACTTC. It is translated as CASSYREQETQYF.

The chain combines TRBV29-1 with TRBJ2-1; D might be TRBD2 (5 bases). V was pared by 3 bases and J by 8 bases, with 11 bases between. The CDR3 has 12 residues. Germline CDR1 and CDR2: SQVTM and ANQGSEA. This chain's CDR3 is CSVDPGIDEQFF. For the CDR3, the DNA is TGCAGCGTTGATCCGGGAATAGATGAGCAGTTCTTC.

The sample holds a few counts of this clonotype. The DNA of the CDR3 is TGTGCCAGCAGTGAAGTCGCCGGACATGGGGGCGATCAGCCCCAGCATTTT. Its translation: CASSEVAGHGGDQPQHF. This chain joins TRBV6-1 and TRBJ1-5; perhaps TRBD1 as D (6 bases). Per germline, CDR1 MNHNS and CDR2 SASEGT. CDR3 length: 17 residues. The V and J ends lost 1 base and 5 bases respectively, with 18 bases between them.

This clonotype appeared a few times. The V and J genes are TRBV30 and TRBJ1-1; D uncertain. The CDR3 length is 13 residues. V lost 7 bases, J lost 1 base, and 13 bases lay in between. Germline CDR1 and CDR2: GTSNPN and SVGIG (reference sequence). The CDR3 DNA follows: TGTGCCTTCTCAAGGAATCGGAACACTGAAGCTTTCTTT. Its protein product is CAFSRNRNTEAFF.

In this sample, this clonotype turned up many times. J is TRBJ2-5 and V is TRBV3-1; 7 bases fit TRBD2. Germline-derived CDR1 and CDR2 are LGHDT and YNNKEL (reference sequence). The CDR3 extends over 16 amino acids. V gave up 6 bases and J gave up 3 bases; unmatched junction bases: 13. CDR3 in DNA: TGTGCCAGCAGGTTCGTGGGAGCGGGGACTGAAGAGACCCAGTACTTC. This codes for CASRFVGAGTEETQYF.

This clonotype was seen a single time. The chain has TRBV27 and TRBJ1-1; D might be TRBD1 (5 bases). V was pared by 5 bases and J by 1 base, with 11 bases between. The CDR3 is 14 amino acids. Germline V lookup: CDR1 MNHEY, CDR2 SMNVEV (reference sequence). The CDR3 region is CASSPQGTNTEAFF. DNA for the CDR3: TGTGCCAGCAGTCCCCAGGGAACGAACACTGAAGCTTTCTTT.

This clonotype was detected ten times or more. The CDR3 region is CASSRQREYTDTQYF. The CDR3 DNA follows: TGCGCCAGCAGCCGACAGCGGGAATACACAGATACGCAGTATTTT. The chain has TRBV5-1 and TRBJ2-3, with 7 positions matching TRBD2. The CDR3 totals 15 residues. Per the germline V gene, CDR1 is SGHRS and CDR2 is YFSETQ. With 4 bases clipped from V and 2 bases from J, the junction kept 7 bases outside the gene matches.

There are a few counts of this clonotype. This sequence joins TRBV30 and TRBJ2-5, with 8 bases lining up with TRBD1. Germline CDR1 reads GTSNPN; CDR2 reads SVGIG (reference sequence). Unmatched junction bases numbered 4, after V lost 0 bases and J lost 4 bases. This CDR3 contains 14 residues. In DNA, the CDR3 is TGTGCCTGGAGTGTACAGGGGGTGGGAGAGACCCAGTACTTC. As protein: CAWSVQGVGETQYF.

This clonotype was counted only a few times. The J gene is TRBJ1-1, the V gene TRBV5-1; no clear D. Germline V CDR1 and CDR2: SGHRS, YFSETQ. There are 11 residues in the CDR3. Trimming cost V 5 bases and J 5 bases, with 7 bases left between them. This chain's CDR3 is CASRLLTEAFF. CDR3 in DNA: TGCGCCAGCAGGTTGTTGACTGAAGCTTTCTTT.

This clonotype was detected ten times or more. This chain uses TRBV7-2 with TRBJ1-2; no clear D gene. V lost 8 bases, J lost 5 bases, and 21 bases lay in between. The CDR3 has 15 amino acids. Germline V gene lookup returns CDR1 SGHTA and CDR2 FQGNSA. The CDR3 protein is CASLTDGFEQYGYTF. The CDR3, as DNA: TGTGCCAGCCTTACCGACGGATTCGAACAGTATGGCTACACCTTC.

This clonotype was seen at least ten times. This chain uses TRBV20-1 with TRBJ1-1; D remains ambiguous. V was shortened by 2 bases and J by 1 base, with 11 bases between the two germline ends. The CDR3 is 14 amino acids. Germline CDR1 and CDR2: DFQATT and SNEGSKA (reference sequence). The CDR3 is CSARPLRGNTEAFF. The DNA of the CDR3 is TGCAGTGCTAGACCGCTTCGGGGGAACACTGAAGCTTTCTTT.

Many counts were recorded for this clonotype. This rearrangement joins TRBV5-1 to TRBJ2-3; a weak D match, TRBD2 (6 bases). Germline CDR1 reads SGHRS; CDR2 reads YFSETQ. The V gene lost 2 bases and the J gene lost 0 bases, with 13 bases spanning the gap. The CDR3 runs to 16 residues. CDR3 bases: TGCGCCAGCAGCTTAGGATACGGGACTAGCACAGATACGCAGTATTTT. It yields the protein CASSLGYGTSTDTQYF. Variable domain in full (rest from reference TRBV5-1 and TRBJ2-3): KAGVTQTPRYLIKTRGQQVTLSCSPISGHRSVSWYQQTPGQGLQFLFEYFSETQRNKGNFPGRFSGRQFSNSRSEMNVSTLELGDSALYLCASSLGYGTSTDTQYFGPGTRLTVL.

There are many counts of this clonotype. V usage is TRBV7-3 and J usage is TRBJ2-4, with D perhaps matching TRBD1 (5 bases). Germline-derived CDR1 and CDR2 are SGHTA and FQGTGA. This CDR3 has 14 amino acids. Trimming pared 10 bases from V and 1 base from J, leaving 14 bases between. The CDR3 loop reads CATPRVGAKNIQYF. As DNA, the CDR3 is TGTGCCACCCCCAGGGTAGGGGCCAAAAACATTCAGTACTTC. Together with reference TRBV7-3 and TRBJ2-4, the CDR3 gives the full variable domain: GAGVSQTPSNKVTEKGKYVELRCDPISGHTALYWYRQSLGQGPEFLIYFQGTGAADDSGLPNDRFFAVRPEGSVSTLKIQRTERGDSAVYLCATPRVGAKNIQYFGAGTRLSVL.

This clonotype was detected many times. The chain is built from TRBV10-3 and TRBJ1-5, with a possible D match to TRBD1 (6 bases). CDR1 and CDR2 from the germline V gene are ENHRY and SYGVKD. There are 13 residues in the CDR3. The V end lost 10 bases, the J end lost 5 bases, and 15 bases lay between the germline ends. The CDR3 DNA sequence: TGTGCCAATGCGCAGGGGTGGGATCAGCCCCAGCATTTT. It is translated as CANAQGWDQPQHF.

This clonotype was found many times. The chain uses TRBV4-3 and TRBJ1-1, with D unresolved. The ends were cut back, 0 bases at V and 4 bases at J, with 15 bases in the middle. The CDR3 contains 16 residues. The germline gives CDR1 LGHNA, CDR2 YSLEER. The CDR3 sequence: CASSQDLGRGSTEAFF. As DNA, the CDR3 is TGCGCCAGCAGCCAAGATCTCGGTAGAGGGAGCACTGAAGCTTTCTTT.

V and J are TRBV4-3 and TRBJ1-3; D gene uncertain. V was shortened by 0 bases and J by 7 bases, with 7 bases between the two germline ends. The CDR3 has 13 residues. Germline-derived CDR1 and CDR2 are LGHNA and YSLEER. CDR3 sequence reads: CASSQDQDNTIYF. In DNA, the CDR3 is TGCGCCAGCAGCCAAGATCAGGACAACACCATATATTTT.

The CDR3 protein is CASSVGGAPFGEQFF. CDR3 DNA: TGTGCCAGCAGCGTAGGAGGGGCCCCCTTCGGGGAGCAGTTCTTC. The chain employs TRBV9 and TRBJ2-1; D could derive from TRBD1 or TRBD2 (5 bases each). The germline V gene encodes CDR1 SGDLS and CDR2 YYNGEE. The CDR3 is 15 amino acids. Trimming stripped 0 bases from V and 10 bases from J, with 17 bases between.

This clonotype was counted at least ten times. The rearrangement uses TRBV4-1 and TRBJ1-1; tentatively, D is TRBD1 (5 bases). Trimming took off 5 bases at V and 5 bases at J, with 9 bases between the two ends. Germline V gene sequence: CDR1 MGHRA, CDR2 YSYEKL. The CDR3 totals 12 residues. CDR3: CASSYRGTEAFF. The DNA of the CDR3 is TGCGCCAGCAGCTACCGGGGGACTGAAGCTTTCTTT.

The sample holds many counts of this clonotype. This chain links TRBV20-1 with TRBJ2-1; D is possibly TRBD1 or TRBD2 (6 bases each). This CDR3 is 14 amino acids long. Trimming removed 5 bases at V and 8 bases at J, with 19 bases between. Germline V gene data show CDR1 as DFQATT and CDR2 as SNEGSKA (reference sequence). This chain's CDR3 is CSARRGRGFHEQFF. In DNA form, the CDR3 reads TGCAGTGCTCGGCGGGGCAGGGGCTTTCATGAGCAGTTCTTC.

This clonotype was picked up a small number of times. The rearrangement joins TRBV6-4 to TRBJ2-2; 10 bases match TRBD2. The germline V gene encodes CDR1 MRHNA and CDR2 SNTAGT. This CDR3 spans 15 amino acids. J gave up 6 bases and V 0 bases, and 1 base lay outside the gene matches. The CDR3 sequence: CASSDSAGGPGELFF. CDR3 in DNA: TGTGCCAGCAGTGACTCAGCGGGGGGGCCCGGGGAGCTGTTTTTT.

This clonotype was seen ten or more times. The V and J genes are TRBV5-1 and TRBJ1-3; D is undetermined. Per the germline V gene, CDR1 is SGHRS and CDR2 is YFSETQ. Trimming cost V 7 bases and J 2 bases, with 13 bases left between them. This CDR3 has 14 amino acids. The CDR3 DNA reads TGCGCCAGCCGTCGGGATAAGCCTGGAAACACCATATATTTT. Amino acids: CASRRDKPGNTIYF.

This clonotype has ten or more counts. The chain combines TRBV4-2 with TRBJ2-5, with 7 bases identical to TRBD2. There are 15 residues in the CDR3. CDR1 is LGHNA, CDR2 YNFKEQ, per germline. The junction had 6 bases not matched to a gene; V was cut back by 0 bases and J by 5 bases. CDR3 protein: CASSQDTGGLETQYF. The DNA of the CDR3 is TGTGCCAGCAGCCAAGACACGGGGGGTCTCGAGACCCAGTACTTC.

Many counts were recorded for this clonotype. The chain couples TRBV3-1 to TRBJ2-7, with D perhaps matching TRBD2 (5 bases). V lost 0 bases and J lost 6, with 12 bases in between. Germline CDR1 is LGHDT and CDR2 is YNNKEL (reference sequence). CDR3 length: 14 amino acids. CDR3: CASSQDGLAPEQYF. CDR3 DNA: TGTGCCAGCAGCCAAGATGGGCTAGCCCCCGAGCAGTACTTC.

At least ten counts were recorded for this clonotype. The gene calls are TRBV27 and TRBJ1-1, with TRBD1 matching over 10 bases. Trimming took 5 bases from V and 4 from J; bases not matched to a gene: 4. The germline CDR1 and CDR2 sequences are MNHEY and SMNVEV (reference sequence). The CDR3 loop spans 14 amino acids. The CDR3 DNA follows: TGTGCCAGCAGTGACAGGGGGCAGCGCACTGAAGCTTTCTTT. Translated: CASSDRGQRTEAFF.